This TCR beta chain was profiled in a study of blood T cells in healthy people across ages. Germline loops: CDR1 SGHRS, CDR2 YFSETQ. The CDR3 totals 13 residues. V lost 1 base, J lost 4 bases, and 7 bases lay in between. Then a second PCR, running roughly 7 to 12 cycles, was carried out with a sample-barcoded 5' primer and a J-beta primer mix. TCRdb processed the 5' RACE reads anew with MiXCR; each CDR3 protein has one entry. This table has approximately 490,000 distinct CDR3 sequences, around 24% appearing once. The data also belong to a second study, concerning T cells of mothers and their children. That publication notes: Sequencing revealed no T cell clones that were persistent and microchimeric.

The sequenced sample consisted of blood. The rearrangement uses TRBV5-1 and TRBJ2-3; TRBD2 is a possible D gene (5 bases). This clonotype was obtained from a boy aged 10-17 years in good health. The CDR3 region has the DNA TGCGCCAGCAGCTTGCTGAGGGCAGATACGCAGTATTTT. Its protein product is CASSLLRADTQYF.